Below are 28 T cell receptor beta chains sequenced from a single sample in a study of neurological immune-mediated disorders. Using its own MiXCR run on the 5' RACE reads, TCRdb lists one record per CDR3 protein. The data contain tens of thousands of distinct CDR3 sequences, over 2% of them singletons. Sequencing was performed on PBMCs. These receptors were collected from a man in his fifties with multiple sclerosis.

The V gene is TRBV20-1, the J gene TRBJ1-5; 8 nucleotides match TRBD1. CDR1 and CDR2 from the germline V gene are DFQATT and SNEGSKA (reference sequence). V lost 0 bases and J lost 2; bases outside the gene matches: 3. CDR3 length: 15 residues. CDR3 nucleotides: TGCAGTGCTAGAGATCCGGGACAGGGCAATCAGCCCCAGCATTTT. Protein: CSARDPGQGNQPQHF.

Many counts were recorded for this clonotype. The chain carries TRBV15 and TRBJ2-5; possible D gene TRBD1, 5 bases. The CDR3 length is 15 residues. Germline V gene sequence: CDR1 LNHNV, CDR2 YYDKDF (reference sequence). With 0 bases removed from V and 5 bases from J, the gap between germline ends came to 13 bases. The CDR3 bases are TGTGCCACCAGCAGAGATTCACAAGGGGCTGAGACCCAGTACTTC. Translation gives CATSRDSQGAETQYF. Complete variable domain (other parts from reference TRBV15 and TRBJ2-5): DAMVIQNPRYQVTQFGKPVTLSCSQTLNHNVMYWYQQKSSQAPKLLFHYYDKDFNNEADTPDNFQSRRPNTSFCFLDIRSPGLGDTAMYLCATSRDSQGAETQYFGPGTRLLVL.

This clonotype was seen at least ten times. The rearrangement links TRBV11-2 to TRBJ2-2, with 11 bases that match TRBD2. Trimming removed 5 bases from V and 2 bases from J; junction bases left unmatched: 4. This CDR3 has 16 amino acids. Germline CDR1 reads SGHAT; CDR2 reads FQNNGV. CDR3 coding DNA: TGTGCCAGCAGCCCCGGACTAGCGGGTAACACCGGGGAGCTGTTTTTT. Encoded protein: CASSPGLAGNTGELFF.

This clonotype was seen repeatedly, ten times or more. The DNA of the CDR3 is TGTGCCAGCAGTTACTCGAGTGGGGGAGAGACCCAGTACTTC. Its protein product is CASSYSSGGETQYF. The rearrangement links TRBV6-5 to TRBJ2-5, with D perhaps assigned TRBD1 or TRBD2 (5 bases each). V was shortened by 0 bases and J by 4 bases, with 9 bases between the two germline ends. This CDR3 comprises 14 residues. The germline gives CDR1 MNHEY, CDR2 SVGAGI.

The sample holds many counts of this clonotype. The chain joins TRBV6-6 to TRBJ1-6; D uncertain. V gave up 6 bases and J gave up 7 bases, with 7 bases separating them. This CDR3 region has 12 residues. CDR1 is MNHNY, CDR2 SVGAGI, per germline (reference sequence). CDR3 sequence: CASRILNSPLHF. CDR3 nucleotide sequence: TGTGCCAGCAGAATCTTGAATTCACCCCTCCACTTT.

This clonotype was seen ten or more times. The chain couples TRBV28 to TRBJ1-4; D uncertain. The germline V and J ends were trimmed by 5 bases and 8 bases, with 12 bases remaining between them. Germline CDR1 is MDHEN and CDR2 is SYDVKM. This CDR3 contains 13 residues. In DNA, the CDR3 is TGTGCCAGCAGTCCCCGGGCTCCGGAAAAACTGTTTTTT. Translated, it gives CASSPRAPEKLFF.

This clonotype showed up many times. The chain combines TRBV7-2 with TRBJ2-2; 8 bases are shared with TRBD1. Per the germline V gene, CDR1 is SGHTA and CDR2 is FQGNSA. The CDR3 length is 16 residues. With 5 bases clipped from V and 1 base from J, the junction kept 6 bases outside the gene matches. The chain's CDR3 is CASSPVGTGNTGELFF. For the CDR3, the DNA is TGTGCCAGCAGCCCCGTGGGGACAGGGAACACCGGGGAGCTGTTTTTT.

This clonotype appeared many times. The CDR3 region has the DNA TGTGCCAGCAGCTTAGGTGAAGGGGGCAACATTCAGTACTTC. This translates into CASSLGEGGNIQYF. This chain joins TRBV7-8 and TRBJ2-4, with 7 nucleotides matching TRBD1. There are 14 residues in the CDR3. Trimming took 1 base from V and 7 from J; bases not matched to a gene: 4. Germline CDR1 is SGHVS and CDR2 is FQNEAQ.

This clonotype was recorded a few times. V gene TRBV20-1 combines with J gene TRBJ2-2; perhaps TRBD1 as D (5 bases). The ends were cut back, 3 bases at V and 0 bases at J, with 8 bases in the middle. The germline V gene encodes CDR1 DFQATT and CDR2 SNEGSKA (reference sequence). CDR3 length equals 14 residues. CDR3 nucleotides: TGCAGTGCTAGTAAGGGGCCGAACACCGGGGAGCTGTTTTTT. Residues: CSASKGPNTGELFF.

This clonotype came up many times. This chain links TRBV6-6 with TRBJ1-5; D may be TRBD1 (6 bases). Germline CDR1 is MNHNY and CDR2 is SVGAGI (reference sequence). CDR3 length: 17 amino acids. V was cut by 5 bases and J by 9 bases, with 26 bases left in between. The CDR3 DNA reads TGTGCCAGCAGTAGCCCGACCGGGACAACCAGGCAGGGGCCCCAGCATTTT. This gives the protein CASSSPTGTTRQGPQHF.

This clonotype appeared many times. This sequence joins TRBV20-1 and TRBJ2-2, with D perhaps TRBD1 (5 bases). Germline-derived CDR1 and CDR2 are DFQATT and SNEGSKA (reference sequence). V lost 6 bases and J 4 bases, leaving 15 bases between the germline ends. The CDR3 contains 14 residues. The CDR3 here is CSARAASGTGELFF. CDR3 in DNA: TGCAGTGCCAGGGCGGCTTCCGGCACCGGGGAGCTGTTTTTT.

This clonotype was picked up many times. In DNA, the CDR3 is TGTGCCAGCAAGGTCTGGGGCAGTTCGACCGGGGAGCTGTTTTTT. As protein: CASKVWGSSTGELFF. The gene calls are TRBV11-2 and TRBJ2-2, with TRBD1 as a possible D gene (5 bases). Germline V gene sequence: CDR1 SGHAT, CDR2 FQNNGV. This CDR3 spans 15 amino acids. V shed 7 bases and J shed 5 bases, with 17 bases lying between them.

This clonotype was recorded at least ten times. The chain links TRBV3-1 to TRBJ2-7, with TRBD2 matching over 8 bases. V trimming: 1 base; J trimming: 3 bases; junction bases outside the gene matches: 2. Germline-derived CDR1 and CDR2 are LGHDT and YNNKEL (reference sequence). There are 14 residues in the CDR3. This chain's CDR3 is CASSQGTSFYEQYF. The DNA for the CDR3 is TGTGCCAGCAGCCAAGGGACTAGCTTCTACGAGCAGTACTTC.

The table lists this clonotype with a few counts. The chain uses TRBV30 and TRBJ1-4; the match to TRBD1 covers 7 bases. Germline lookup yields CDR1 GTSNPN and CDR2 SVGIG (reference sequence). The CDR3 consists of 18 residues. Unmatched junction bases numbered 24, after V lost 4 bases and J lost 10 bases. CDR3 in amino acids: CAWKPRQGIRGGLGKLFF. CDR3 in DNA: TGTGCCTGGAAACCGAGACAGGGAATTCGCGGCGGGTTGGGAAAACTGTTTTTT.

This clonotype was picked up many times. The CDR3 reads CASSYDSYGYTF. The CDR3 DNA reads TGTGCCAGCAGTTACGACAGCTATGGCTACACCTTC. V gene TRBV6-6 combines with J gene TRBJ1-2; TRBD1 might be the D (5 bases). CDR1 and CDR2 (germline): MNHNY, SVGAGI (reference sequence). Trimming removed 2 bases at V and 4 bases at J, with 5 bases between. CDR3 length: 12 amino acids.

This clonotype has ten or more counts. The chain carries TRBV5-1 and TRBJ1-6; TRBD1 matches 8 bases. V lost 2 bases and J lost 8; bases outside the gene matches: 6. This CDR3 comprises 15 residues. In germline, CDR1 is SGHRS, CDR2 YFSETQ. CDR3 region: CASSFQGARDSPLHF. For the CDR3, the DNA is TGCGCCAGCAGCTTCCAGGGGGCCAGGGATTCACCCCTCCACTTT.

The sample holds many counts of this clonotype. V gene TRBV11-2 combines with J gene TRBJ2-5; unclear D gene. This CDR3 has 12 amino acids. Looked up from germline, CDR1 is SGHAT and CDR2 is FQNNGV. Trimming removed 5 bases at V and 0 bases at J, with 4 bases between. CDR3 protein: CASSPNQETQYF. The CDR3 coding sequence is TGTGCCAGCAGCCCAAACCAAGAGACCCAGTACTTC.

This clonotype was counted at least ten times. V is TRBV29-1 and J is TRBJ1-4, with a tentative D call TRBD1 (5 bases). Germline V CDR1 and CDR2: SQVTM, ANQGSEA. Trimming removed 6 bases at V and 3 bases at J, with 11 bases between. The CDR3 totals 13 residues. CDR3 in amino acids: CSVPGKSNEKLFF. The DNA of the CDR3 is TGCAGCGTCCCAGGGAAGTCTAATGAAAAACTGTTTTTT.

This clonotype was seen many times. The chain uses TRBV20-1 and TRBJ2-1; D is undetermined. The germline V gene encodes CDR1 DFQATT and CDR2 SNEGSKA (reference sequence). There are 13 residues in the CDR3. Trimming cost V 3 bases and J 0 bases, with 6 bases left between them. The CDR3 bases are TGCAGTGCTAGGTACGACTCCTACAATGAGCAGTTCTTC. Residues: CSARYDSYNEQFF.

This clonotype was seen ten or more times. V gene TRBV6-1 combines with J gene TRBJ2-1; TRBD1 matches at 9 bases. The ends lost 4 bases at V and 6 bases at J; junction bases unmatched: 4. The CDR3 consists of 14 residues. The germline V gene has CDR1 MNHNS and CDR2 SASEGT. CDR3 residues: CASSALGQGNEQFF. The DNA for the CDR3 is TGTGCCAGCAGTGCCCTGGGACAGGGCAATGAGCAGTTCTTC.

This clonotype was detected many times. V usage is TRBV6-5 and J usage is TRBJ2-2, with D tentatively TRBD1 (5 bases). V lost 7 bases, J lost 3 bases, and 18 bases lay in between. There are 16 residues in the CDR3. Per the germline V gene, CDR1 is MNHEY and CDR2 is SVGAGI. This CDR3 reads CASTRWVGDDTGELFF. In DNA form, the CDR3 reads TGTGCCAGCACCCGATGGGTAGGGGATGACACCGGGGAGCTGTTTTTT.

This clonotype counts as medium-sized. The chain is built from TRBV7-2 and TRBJ2-1; TRBD2 matches 8 bases. This CDR3 has 14 amino acids. Germline loops: CDR1 SGHTA, CDR2 FQGNSA. The junction had 14 bases not matched to a gene; V was cut back by 7 bases and J by 12 bases. CDR3 nucleotide sequence: TGTGCCAGCACCCCTCCGGCGGGGGGCGGATTGCAGTTCTTC. Its protein product is CASTPPAGGGLQFF.

The sample holds many counts of this clonotype. V gene TRBV6-6 combines with J gene TRBJ2-7; D may correspond to TRBD1 or TRBD2 (5 bases each). Germline-derived CDR1 and CDR2 are MNHNY and SVGAGI (reference sequence). The V end lost 5 bases, the J end lost 4 bases, and 15 bases lay between the germline ends. The CDR3 extends over 14 amino acids. The CDR3 reads CASSLAGALYEQYF. CDR3 DNA sequence: TGTGCCAGCAGTCTTGCCGGGGCCCTGTACGAGCAGTACTTC.

This clonotype has a count of ten or more. The rearrangement links TRBV7-9 to TRBJ2-1; 10 nucleotides match TRBD1. Germline assignment: CDR1 SEHNR and CDR2 FQNEAQ (reference sequence). V lost 5 bases and J lost 7; bases outside the gene matches: 8. CDR3 length: 15 amino acids. The CDR3 bases are TGTGCCAGCAGCATAATGACAGGGGGCGCAAATGAGCAGTTCTTC. Amino acid sequence: CASSIMTGGANEQFF. The whole variable domain, remainder taken from reference TRBV7-9 and TRBJ2-1, is DTGVSQNPRHKITKRGQNVTFRCDPISEHNRLYWYRQTLGQGPEFLTYFQNEAQLEKSRLLSDRFSAERPKGSFSTLEIQRTEQGDSAMYLCASSIMTGGANEQFFGPGTRLTVL.

This clonotype was found many times. The CDR3 nucleotides read TGTGCCAGCAGCTCGGACCGAAAAAGGGCAACTAGCACAGATACGCAGTATTTT. As protein: CASSSDRKRATSTDTQYF. The chain is built from TRBV13 and TRBJ2-3; D is uncertain. V was cut by 4 bases and J by 0 bases, with 20 bases left in between. Looked up from germline, CDR1 is PRHDT and CDR2 is FYEKMQ (reference sequence). The CDR3 is made up of 18 amino acids. Using reference TRBV13 and TRBJ2-3 for the parts outside the CDR3, the full variable domain is AAGVIQSPRHLIKEKRETATLKCYPIPRHDTVYWYQQGPGQDPQFLISFYEKMQSDKGSIPDRFSAQQFSDYHSELNMSSLELGDSALYFCASSSDRKRATSTDTQYFGPGTRLTVL.

This clonotype was seen many times. The chain has TRBV5-6 and TRBJ2-1; D is perhaps TRBD1 (5 bases). Germline CDR1 SGHDT, CDR2 YYEEEE. With 0 bases removed from V and 15 bases from J, the gap between germline ends came to 10 bases. The CDR3 has 11 amino acids. The CDR3 is CASSLEDNRFF. The CDR3 nucleotides are TGTGCCAGCAGCTTGGAGGACAATCGGTTCTTC.

This clonotype was found many times. This chain connects TRBV7-9 to TRBJ2-7; possibly TRBD1 or TRBD2 for D (5 bases each). CDR3 length: 14 amino acids. Germline CDR1 and CDR2: SEHNR and FQNEAQ (reference sequence). The ends were cut back, 2 bases at V and 2 bases at J, with 10 bases in the middle. CDR3 in amino acids: CASSLLGDPYEQYF. The CDR3 DNA reads TGTGCCAGCAGCTTATTGGGGGACCCCTACGAGCAGTACTTC.

This clonotype was counted ten times or more. V gene TRBV9 combines with J gene TRBJ2-3; D unclear. Trimming stripped 6 bases from V and 4 bases from J, with 15 bases between. Germline loops: CDR1 SGDLS, CDR2 YYNGEE. This CDR3 comprises 14 residues. CDR3 loop: CASTTSGGADTQYF. The DNA of the CDR3 is TGTGCCAGCACCACTTCTGGTGGGGCAGATACGCAGTATTTT.